This TCR beta chain was retrieved from a study of blood T cell repertoires in COVID-19 (dated by TCRdb to 2018 to 2020). In terms of the full investigation: Collaborator samples came from the United States, Italy and Spain and covered acute and convalescent phases of COVID-19. Samples were obtained from the ongoing ImmuneRACE study (first 160 participants) and from some 1,200 subjects provided by 6 global collaborators. Subjects who had been exposed to COVID-19, were actively infected with it, or had recovered from it provided the deeply sampled blood TCRbeta repertoires that made up the dataset. A freely available public database, intended as a resource for researchers studying the immune response to SARS-CoV-2, is where the repertoires were released. The material from the prospective study consisted of cDNA or gDNA derived from T cells, B-cell-depleted T cells, or PBMCs. Where HLA class I and class II types were available, the types were taken from metadata supplied by the sample provider, not from assay-based typing. The sample metadata nearly always contained a de-identified subject ID, COVID-19 status, age in years and sex. On the study overall, not on this receptor specifically: The quantity of clinical and demographic metadata differed by source and by participant and was supplied without curation.

Collaborating institutions collected whole blood in K2EDTA tubes following their own protocols. For TCRbeta analysis, collaborator samples were shipped as frozen whole blood, as isolated PBMCs, or as DNA extracted from either sample type. Measured from the cysteine to the phenylalanine, the CDR3 is 15 residues long. Only the CDR3 DNA stays, 45 bases, in frame from base 1. CDR1 and CDR2 (DFQATT, SNEGSKA) derive from the germline V gene (reference sequence). Trimming takes 3 bases off V and 1 base off J; junction bases not matched to a gene: 6. The immunoSEQ Assay, a bias-controlled multiplex PCR, was used to amplify TCRbeta CDR3 regions from genomic DNA. The paper's processing steps were these. Nucleated cell counts per sample were estimated from amplification of reference gene primers within the assay. To quantify the absolute abundance of each unique TCRbeta CDR3 rearrangement, sequence reads were collapsed and filtered. For each sample, productive Simpson clonality was calculated as the square root of Simpson's diversity index over productive rearrangements. Drawn from immuneACCESS, this table holds only the in-frame rearrangements with V and J called that TCRdb kept. Clones are partly lost; checked studies trace under half to an unresolved V gene and leave the rest unexplained. From that table come the V and J calls and clone size; the DNA was used to work out D and trimming. Here the sample has about 85,000 clones; approximately 90% occur a single time. 2.3% of the sample is taken by the ten largest.

With respect to this clone: Its antigen target is currently unknown. Per-base quality was not reported, and no clone a single base away is much larger than it.

The V and J genes are TRBV20-1 and TRBJ2-3, with TRBD2 matching 8 junction bases. The clonotype was recovered from a human donor with active COVID-19. The donor label of this sample is uncertain. Sequenced: peripheral blood. The nucleotide sequence is TGCAGTGCTAGTCTTGCGGGGGGCCGCACAGATACGCAGTATTTT. Its protein product is CSASLAGGRTDTQYF.